This entry concerns a single T cell receptor (beta chain). Sequencing used immunoSEQ multiplex PCR; TCRdb keeps in-frame clones, though not all of them. The sample yields approximately 300,000 clones, approximately 81% seen once. In assigning cohorts, the study relied on participant-reported clinical history. A PCR-confirmed or clinician-diagnosed COVID-19 case had contacted exposed participants within 2 weeks of entry. This sample was taken from a study of blood T cell repertoires in COVID-19. In the study overall: Sites across the United States, Italy and Spain contributed samples from acute and convalescent COVID-19.

CDR1 is MNHNS, CDR2 SASEGT, per germline. CDR3 size: 16 residues. V dropped 3 bases and J dropped 1; count of bases not matched to a gene: 6. The gene calls are TRBV6-1 and TRBJ1-2; 9 bases are a match to TRBD1. The specimen sequenced was PBMCs or T cells enriched from blood (not recorded which). The sequence came from a woman in her thirties who had been exposed to COVID-19. The CDR3 loop is CASSDGTGFHNYGYTF. CDR3 DNA sequence: TGTGCCAGCAGTGACGGGACAGGGTTCCATAACTATGGCTACACCTTC.